Below are 29 T cell receptor beta chains sequenced from a single sample in a study of radiotherapy plus CTLA-4 blockade in lung cancer. Profiling relied on immunoSEQ multiplex PCR, and the TCRdb table lists in-frame clones only, not all of them. The data show around 37,000 clones, with roughly three quarters seen just once and 13% to 15% held by the top ten. The input for sequencing was peripheral blood, taken from a patient treated with radiotherapy plus ipilimumab. These receptors were obtained from a human donor with non-small cell lung cancer that progressed on radiotherapy plus ipilimumab.

The rearrangement joins TRBV4-2 to TRBJ2-3, with 10 bases fitting TRBD2. Germline lookup yields CDR1 LGHNA and CDR2 YNFKEQ. The CDR3 is made up of 16 amino acids. V lost 1 base and J lost 3; bases outside the gene matches: 4. CDR3: CASSQGSSGRTDTQYF. In DNA, the CDR3 is TGTGCCAGCAGCCAAGGAAGTAGCGGGAGGACAGATACGCAGTATTTT.

The chain uses TRBV2 and TRBJ2-5, with 8 positions matching TRBD1. Trimming took 5 bases from V and 5 from J; bases not matched to a gene: 10. This CDR3 region has 15 residues. CDR1 is SNHLY and CDR2 is FYNNEI in the germline V gene. The CDR3 spells CASSPIRGPGETQYF. For the CDR3, the DNA is TGTGCCAGCAGTCCTATCAGGGGGCCAGGGGAGACCCAGTACTTC.

Note on this clone: Relative to the germline gene, one junction end is altered; a read error may explain this. The V and J genes are TRBV7-9 and TRBJ1-5, with a possible D match to TRBD1 (5 bases). There are 14 residues in the CDR3. Per germline, CDR1 SEHNR and CDR2 FQNEAQ (reference sequence). Here the CDR3 DNA reads TGTGCCAGCAGCTTAGGGGGGAGCACTCAGCCCCAGCATTTT. Translated, it gives CASSLGGSTQPQHF.

The chain uses TRBV18 and TRBJ1-4; D is perhaps TRBD1 (6 bases). The CDR3 has 15 residues. The ends were cut back, 2 bases at V and 0 bases at J, with 7 bases in the middle. Germline-derived CDR1 and CDR2 are KGHSH and LQKENI. The CDR3 spells CASSPEGATNEKLFF. In DNA form, the CDR3 reads TGTGCCAGCTCACCAGAGGGGGCAACTAATGAAAAACTGTTTTTT. Supplemented by reference TRBV18 and TRBJ1-4, the full variable domain reads NAGVMQNPRHLVRRRGQEARLRCSPMKGHSHVYWYRQLPEEGLKFMVYLQKENIIDESGMPKERFSAEFPKEGPSILRIQQVVRGDSAAYFCASSPEGATNEKLFFGSGTQLSVL.

V is TRBV27 and J is TRBJ1-1, with D perhaps TRBD1 (5 bases). V was pared by 1 base and J by 5 bases, with 11 bases between. Germline V gene data show CDR1 as MNHEY and CDR2 as SMNVEV (reference sequence). The CDR3 runs 14 residues. CDR3 loop: CASSLYDRGTEAFF. CDR3 sequence (DNA): TGTGCCAGCAGTTTATATGATCGGGGGACTGAAGCTTTCTTT.

This chain connects TRBV28 to TRBJ1-2; 7 bases map to TRBD1. In germline, CDR1 is MDHEN, CDR2 SYDVKM. The CDR3 runs to 15 residues. V was pared by 4 bases and J by 1 base, with 6 bases of the junction left unmatched. CDR3 in amino acids: CASSYPGQNNYGYTF. The CDR3 DNA reads TGTGCCAGCAGTTATCCGGGACAGAATAACTATGGCTACACCTTC.

The CDR3 protein is CASSLPTESYEQYF. DNA for the CDR3: TGTGCCAGCAGCCTCCCCACAGAGTCCTACGAGCAGTACTTC. The chain employs TRBV7-9 and TRBJ2-7, with D unresolved. Trimming pared 5 bases from V and 1 base from J, leaving 12 bases between. Germline-derived CDR1 and CDR2 are SEHNR and FQNEAQ (reference sequence). CDR3 size: 14 residues.

The rearrangement links TRBV19 to TRBJ2-2, with TRBD1 as a possible D gene (6 bases). Germline lookup yields CDR1 LNHDA and CDR2 SQIVND (reference sequence). V was pared by 0 bases and J by 0 bases, with 20 bases between. The CDR3 runs 20 residues. CDR3 in DNA: TGTGCCAGTAGTATAGACGTCAGGGGCTGGGGACCCGCGAACACCGGGGAGCTGTTTTTT. This codes for CASSIDVRGWGPANTGELFF. The complete variable domain, with remaining parts taken from reference TRBV19 and TRBJ2-2, reads DGGITQSPKYLFRKEGQNVTLSCEQNLNHDAMYWYRQDPGQGLRLIYYSQIVNDFQKGDIAEGYSVSREKKESFPLTVTSAQKNPTAFYLCASSIDVRGWGPANTGELFFGEGSRLTVL.

The V call is TRBV7-2, the J call TRBJ2-3; 9 nucleotides align to TRBD2. The CDR3 covers 15 residues. The germline CDR1 and CDR2 sequences are SGHTA and FQGNSA. V lost 4 bases to trimming and J lost 8 bases; unmatched junction nucleotides: 10. CDR3 sequence: CASSSGTSLQGTQYF. CDR3 DNA: TGTGCCAGCAGCTCCGGGACTAGCCTGCAGGGTACGCAGTATTTT.

This rearrangement joins TRBV10-3 to TRBJ2-7; no reliable D call. CDR1 ENHRY and CDR2 SYGVKD come from the germline V gene. The CDR3 extends over 14 amino acids. The V and J ends lost 4 bases and 2 bases respectively, with 12 bases between them. In DNA form, the CDR3 reads TGTGCCATCAGTGGGGTCACCGGACCCTACGAGCAGTACTTC. Protein: CAISGVTGPYEQYF.

The chain carries TRBV28 and TRBJ2-5, with 9 bases matching TRBD2. Germline CDR1 is MDHEN and CDR2 is SYDVKM. V shed 4 bases and J 11 bases; nucleotides not matched to a gene: 11. CDR3 length: 14 residues. CDR3 protein: CASSSIAGVYEQYF. The DNA of the CDR3 is TGTGCCAGCAGTTCTATAGCGGGAGTATATGAGCAGTACTTC.

V gene TRBV7-9 combines with J gene TRBJ2-5; TRBD1 agrees at 7 bases. CDR1 and CDR2 (germline): SEHNR, FQNEAQ (reference sequence). J gave up 7 bases and V 0 bases, and 14 bases lay outside the gene matches. The CDR3 loop spans 17 amino acids. The CDR3 region has the DNA TGTGCCAGCAGCTTAGCGGCCGGGCCAGGGGGTCAGAGGACCCAGTACTTC. Amino acids: CASSLAAGPGGQRTQYF.

The chain uses TRBV29-1 and TRBJ2-5; TRBD1 is a possible D gene (7 bases). Trimming removed 5 bases at V and 5 bases at J, with 18 bases between. Germline values: CDR1 SQVTM, CDR2 ANQGSEA. The CDR3 is 14 amino acids. For the CDR3, the DNA is TGCAGCGTTAACCCACCACAGGGGAGGGAGACCCAGTACTTC. This gives the protein CSVNPPQGRETQYF.

The rearrangement uses TRBV5-8 and TRBJ1-1; tentatively, D is TRBD1 (5 bases). The germline V gene has CDR1 SGHTS and CDR2 YDEGEE. This CDR3 is 13 amino acids long. The ends were cut back, 7 bases at V and 4 bases at J, with 14 bases in the middle. CDR3 nucleotides: TGTGCCAGCGAATGGGGGGGAGGCACTGAAGCTTTCTTT. It encodes CASEWGGGTEAFF. The entire variable domain, with the rest obtained from reference TRBV5-8 and TRBJ1-1, is as follows: EAGVTQSPTHLIKTRGQQATLRCSPISGHTSVYWYQQALGLGLQFLLWYDEGEERNRGNFPPRFSGRQFPNYSSELNVNALELEDSALYLCASEWGGGTEAFFGQGTRLTVV.

This clone has only a few counts. The rearrangement uses TRBV6-6 and TRBJ1-5, with D maybe TRBD1 (6 bases). The V end was cut by 8 bases, the J end by 6 bases, with 20 bases between. Germline-derived CDR1 and CDR2 are MNHNY and SVGAGI (reference sequence). The CDR3 sequence is 15 residues long. The CDR3 loop is CASGRGGHSGQPQHF. CDR3 in DNA: TGTGCCAGCGGGCGGGGGGGGCATTCAGGTCAGCCCCAGCATTTT.

The V gene is TRBV9, the J gene TRBJ1-1, with 7 positions matching TRBD1. The germline V gene encodes CDR1 SGDLS and CDR2 YYNGEE. The CDR3 spans 16 residues. The junction had 10 bases not matched to a gene; V was cut back by 4 bases and J by 1 base. In DNA, the CDR3 is TGTGCCAGCAGCCGCCTCTGGGACAGATCGAACACTGAAGCTTTCTTT. Translating it yields CASSRLWDRSNTEAFF. Full variable domain (outside the CDR3, taken from reference TRBV9 and TRBJ1-1): DSGVTQTPKHLITATGQRVTLRCSPRSGDLSVYWYQQSLDQGLQFLIQYYNGEERAKGNILERFSAQQFPDLHSELNLSSLELGDSALYFCASSRLWDRSNTEAFFGQGTRLTVV.

This clone appeared a few times. The sample contains more than one DNA sequence encoding this CDR3. The chain links TRBV5-6 to TRBJ1-2; 11 bases are shared with TRBD1. The CDR3 contains 14 residues. V lost 3 bases, J lost 4 bases, and 2 bases stayed unmatched. The V gene's germline CDR1 is SGHDT and CDR2 YYEEEE. The CDR3 sequence is CASSSGTGGYGYTF. Written as DNA, the CDR3 is TGTGCCAGCAGCTCCGGGACAGGGGGCTATGGCTACACCTTC.

The gene calls are TRBV28 and TRBJ1-2; tentatively, D is TRBD1 (5 bases). The V gene lost 7 bases and the J gene lost 4 bases, with 16 bases spanning the gap. The CDR3 extends over 14 amino acids. Germline V gives CDR1 MDHEN, CDR2 SYDVKM. This CDR3 is CASIHSGGSYGYTF. The CDR3 region has the DNA TGTGCCAGCATCCACTCGGGGGGTTCCTATGGCTACACCTTC.

This sequence joins TRBV19 and TRBJ2-1; a weak D match, TRBD1 (6 bases). The length of the CDR3 is 15 residues. Germline V CDR1 and CDR2: LNHDA, SQIVND (reference sequence). Trimming stripped 1 base from V and 4 bases from J, with 11 bases between. CDR3 sequence (DNA): TGTGCCAGTAGTATAGGGACAGAAGGTTACAATGAGCAGTTCTTC. This sequence encodes CASSIGTEGYNEQFF.

The chain has TRBV19 and TRBJ1-5, with D possibly being TRBD1 (5 bases). The germline gives CDR1 LNHDA, CDR2 SQIVND (reference sequence). Trimming left V 3 bases short and J 0 bases short, with 9 bases between. This CDR3 spans 15 amino acids. Here the CDR3 reads CASSIPGGSNQPQHF. CDR3 nucleotides: TGTGCCAGTAGTATCCCCGGGGGTAGCAATCAGCCCCAGCATTTT. Full variable domain (rest looked up from reference TRBV19 and TRBJ1-5): DGGITQSPKYLFRKEGQNVTLSCEQNLNHDAMYWYRQDPGQGLRLIYYSQIVNDFQKGDIAEGYSVSREKKESFPLTVTSAQKNPTAFYLCASSIPGGSNQPQHFGDGTRLSIL.

The V call is TRBV11-1, the J call TRBJ2-5, with a weak D call TRBD2 (6 bases). Gene TRBJ2-7 matches the end of the DNA better, so the J call may be wrong. Germline V lookup: CDR1 SGHAT, CDR2 FQDESV (reference sequence). CDR3 length equals 14 residues. The CDR3 sequence is CASSFSGDSYEQYF. The CDR3 DNA is TGTGCCAGCAGCTTTAGCGGAGATTCCTACGAGCAGTACTTC.

The genes are TRBV4-3 and TRBJ1-6; D ambiguous. Trimming left V 4 bases short and J 0 bases short, with 10 bases between. This CDR3 region has 16 residues. Germline V gives CDR1 LGHNA, CDR2 YSLEER. CDR3 loop: CASSPLAGSYNSPLHF. The CDR3, as DNA: TGCGCCAGCAGCCCCCTGGCCGGCTCCTATAATTCACCCCTCCACTTT.

The chain links TRBV2 to TRBJ1-5; D possibly corresponds to TRBD1 (6 bases). V was shortened by 2 bases and J by 7 bases, with 15 bases between the two germline ends. This CDR3 is 15 amino acids long. CDR1 is SNHLY, CDR2 FYNNEI, per germline. Here the CDR3 reads CASSEWGRQGQPQHF. The CDR3 nucleotides read TGTGCCAGCAGTGAATGGGGCAGGCAGGGGCAGCCCCAGCATTTT. The full variable domain, its missing parts supplied by reference TRBV2 and TRBJ1-5, is EPEVTQTPSHQVTQMGQEVILRCVPISNHLYFYWYRQILGQKVEFLVSFYNNEISEKSEIFDDQFSVERPDGSNFTLKIRSTKLEDSAMYFCASSEWGRQGQPQHFGDGTRLSIL.

This clone showed up just a few times. The chain has TRBV10-3 and TRBJ2-1; no reliable D call. In germline, CDR1 is ENHRY, CDR2 SYGVKD. Trimming stripped 4 bases from V and 5 bases from J, with 9 bases between. The CDR3 totals 13 residues. CDR3 loop: CAISAPRNNEQFF. As DNA, the CDR3 is TGTGCCATCAGTGCGCCTCGAAACAATGAGCAGTTCTTC.

CDR3 loop: CASSSFPGTGLFTF. CDR3 nucleotide sequence: TGTGCCAGCAGTTCCTTCCCCGGGACAGGGTTATTCACCTTC. J is TRBJ1-2 and V is TRBV28; 9 nucleotides line up with TRBD1. CDR1 is MDHEN, CDR2 SYDVKM, per germline. This CDR3 comprises 14 residues. V was clipped by 4 bases and J by 13 bases; unmatched bases: 13.

There are a few counts of this clone. The chain recombines TRBV6-6 with TRBJ2-7; D call uncertain. Trimming cost V 4 bases and J 2 bases, with 15 bases left between them. Germline CDR1 reads MNHNY; CDR2 reads SVGAGI (reference sequence). The CDR3 covers 15 residues. The CDR3 here is CASSLSMGSPYEQYF. CDR3 bases: TGTGCCAGCAGTTTATCGATGGGCAGTCCCTACGAGCAGTACTTC.

The chain recombines TRBV5-6 with TRBJ1-1; TRBD1 agrees at 10 bases. Losses at the gene ends were 4 bases for V and 4 bases for J; bases not matched to a gene: 10. Germline CDR1 is SGHDT and CDR2 is YYEEEE. This CDR3 contains 16 residues. CDR3 residues: CASSPRQGAYGTEAFF. DNA of the CDR3: TGTGCCAGCAGCCCCCGACAGGGGGCATATGGCACTGAAGCTTTCTTT. Complete variable domain (other parts from reference TRBV5-6 and TRBJ1-1): DAGVTQSPTHLIKTRGQQVTLRCSPKSGHDTVSWYQQALGQGPQFIFQYYEEEERQRGNFPDRFSGHQFPNYSSELNVNALLLGDSALYLCASSPRQGAYGTEAFFGQGTRLTVV.

The chain links TRBV7-3 to TRBJ2-1, with a possible D match to TRBD1 (6 bases). The V and J ends lost 6 bases and 3 bases respectively, with 15 bases between them. CDR1 is SGHTA and CDR2 is FQGTGA in the germline V gene. The CDR3 spans 15 residues. The CDR3: CASSSAGQNYNEQFF. As DNA, the CDR3 is TGTGCCAGCAGTAGCGCCGGACAGAACTACAATGAGCAGTTCTTC.

The rearrangement links TRBV6-1 to TRBJ2-5; 7 bases fit TRBD1. CDR3 length: 12 residues. The V segment lost 8 bases and the J segment 4 bases; nucleotides outside the gene matches: 4. Looked up from germline, CDR1 is MNHNS and CDR2 is SASEGT. In DNA form, the CDR3 reads TGTGCCAGCGGTAGACAGGGAGAGACCCAGTACTTC. It translates to CASGRQGETQYF.